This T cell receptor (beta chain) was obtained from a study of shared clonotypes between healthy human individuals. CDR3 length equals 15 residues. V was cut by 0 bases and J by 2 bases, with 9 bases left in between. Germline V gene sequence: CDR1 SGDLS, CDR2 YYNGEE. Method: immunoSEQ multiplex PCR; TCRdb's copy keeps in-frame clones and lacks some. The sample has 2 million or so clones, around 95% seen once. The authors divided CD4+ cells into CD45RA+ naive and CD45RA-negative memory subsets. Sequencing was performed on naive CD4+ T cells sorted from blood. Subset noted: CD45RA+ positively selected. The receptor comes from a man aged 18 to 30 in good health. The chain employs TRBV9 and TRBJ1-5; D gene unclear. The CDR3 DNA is TGTGCCAGCAGCGTAGGTTGGCAGGGCAATCAGCCCCAGCATTTT. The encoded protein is CASSVGWQGNQPQHF.